Sequencing of this T cell receptor beta chain was carried out in a study of T cell responses to AZD1222 COVID-19 vaccine (dated by TCRdb to the early 2020s). Background on the whole study: AZD1222 recipients given second doses at about 4 weeks or at about 12 weeks were pooled, since spike-specific TCR depth and breadth were not found to differ between the two schedules. Trial participants were enrolled into age subgroups of 18-55, 56-69 and 70-plus years, which contained around 140, 26 and 57 TCR-sequenced participants, respectively. TCR sequencing was performed for roughly 240 trial participants, of whom around 200 were given two doses of AZD1222 and around 25 were given two doses of MenACWY control vaccine.

In the paper's terms, the time point label means: baseline before first vaccination. Samples from vaccinated people were obtained from the UK trials COV001 and COV002, which included a single-blind randomized controlled phase 2/3 trial of AZD1222 (ChAdOx1 nCoV-19) in healthy adults. Trial participant PBMC samples were collected at day 0 and day 28 after the second dose for TCRbeta chain sequencing. What the work shows at the level of the full study, not this receptor alone: Epitopes outside the regions mutated in the B.1.351 and B.1.1.7 variants were reportedly recognized by nearly half of the unique spike-specific TCRs. Only five to seven AZD1222 recipients were SARS-CoV-2 seropositive at baseline, limiting conclusions about previously exposed vaccinees. In the small 56-69-year group, the increase in depth fell short of significance, most likely because of low power. After two AZD1222 doses, spike-specific TCR breadth and depth were significantly higher than at day 0 and than in MenACWY recipients. Participants were mostly white British and included more females than males, and it was suggested by the authors that clonal diversity may have been underestimated. The whole spike protein was spanned by vaccine-associated CD4 TCRs, and dominant responses were seen in regions 160-218 and 743-854. Because no samples from the day 14 peak response were available, repertoires could be characterized only after the peak T cell response.

V trim: 3 bases; J trim: 2 bases; unmatched bases: 5. Taken from cysteine to phenylalanine, the CDR3 has 14 residues. The only DNA kept is the CDR3, 42 bases in frame from the first base. CDR1 is given as SGHKS and CDR2 as YYEKEE, both from the germline V gene (reference sequence). The CDR3 regions of human TCRbeta chains were analyzed by immunosequencing. As for the original processing: Repertoire TCRs were matched against a reference library of SARS-CoV-2-specific TCRs generated with the MIRA antigen-specificity platform. Breadth was defined as the fraction of unique TCRs that were SARS-CoV-2-associated, and depth was defined as the fraction of total T cells that were SARS-CoV-2-associated. Using the MIRA data, every spike-specific TCR was mapped to the spike region that the TCR reacted to and assigned to either a CD4 or a CD8 class. Log10-transformed breadth and depth values were compared by one-way ANOVA with Sidak's multiple comparisons tests. TCRdb limited this immuneACCESS table to in-frame rearrangements with V and J called. A share of clones is missing; checked studies link under half to unresolved V genes, and the rest is unexplained. That table supplies the V and J calls and clone size; D and trimming were determined from the DNA. Present in this sample are roughly 75,000 clones, roughly 84% of which were seen just once. The ten largest make up around 9.8% of the sample.

About this clone itself: No antigen is known for it. The sample holds no much larger clone one base away, and base qualities are not on file.

The clonotype comes from an adult in good health. The sample consisted of peripheral blood, taken on day 0 of AZD1222 vaccination. The chain joins TRBV5-5 to TRBJ2-7; TRBD1 lines up with 7 middle nucleotides. CDR3 protein: CASSSTGQTYEQYF. The DNA sequence is given as TGTGCCAGCAGCTCAACGGGACAGACCTACGAGCAGTACTTC.